The clone carrying this T cell receptor (beta chain) was picked up a small number of times. Its antigen remains unknown. This specimen comes from a study of blood T cells in healthy people across ages. General observations from the study: Among long-lived donors, naive CD4+ cells were more numerous and diversity higher than in aged donors.

This CDR3 is built from 15 residues. Per the germline V gene, CDR1 is SEHNR and CDR2 is FQNEAQ (reference sequence). The V gene end was trimmed by 7 bases and the J gene end by 9 bases; junction bases not matched to a gene: 9. Sample-barcoded 5' priming and a J-beta primer mix drove a second PCR of roughly 6 to 12 cycles. The yield of each sample was at least 3 million CDR3-containing paired-end reads. TCRdb itself ran the 5' RACE reads through MiXCR, one entry per CDR3 protein. This table holds around 1,000,000 distinct CDR3 sequences, less than 25% found once. Drawn from each donor were ten milliliters of peripheral blood. This sample was also put to use in a study of T cells of mothers and their children. That work states: Sequencing got over 10 million TCR beta CDR3 reads from each mother and roughly 2.7 million from each child.

This chain joins TRBV7-9 and TRBJ2-1, with 13 bases identical to TRBD2. The specimen sequenced was blood. The clonotype comes from a girl aged 2 to 10 in good health. As DNA, the CDR3 is TGTGCCAGCAACGGACTAGCGGGAGATTTGGGTGAGCAGTTCTTC. This codes for CASNGLAGDLGEQFF.